These T cell receptor beta chains were read from a single sample in a study of T cell responses to AZD1222 COVID-19 vaccine. Generated by immunoSEQ multiplex PCR, the TCRdb table keeps only in-frame clones and is missing some. Of roughly 170,000 clones listed, more than 85% are singletons. The starting material was peripheral blood, obtained on day 0 of AZD1222 vaccination. Receptors were obtained from an adult in good health. The CDR3 runs from the conserved cysteine through the conserved F or W. A D gene is named only where the DNA matches it firmly. The size entry is marked missing in some rows and otherwise reads once, few, many or a size class.

j_call,v_call,d_call,clone_size,cdr3_nt,cdr3_aa
TRBJ1-2,TRBV6-5,-,-,TGTGCCAGCAGTTACGGATTCATGGGGGACTATGGCTACACCTTC,CASSYGFMGDYGYTF
TRBJ2-1,TRBV7-8,TRBD2,-,TGTGCCAGCAACCCGACTAGCGGGGGGTACTACAATGAGCAGTTCTTC,CASNPTSGGYYNEQFF
TRBJ1-1,TRBV5-1,-,once,TGCGCCAGCAGCTTGGGGAGTACTGAAGCTTTCTTT,CASSLGSTEAFF
TRBJ1-1,TRBV5-1,-,once,TGCGCCAGCCGTACTTCAGGCAACTCGAACACTGAAGCTTTCTTT,CASRTSGNSNTEAFF
TRBJ1-3,TRBV6-6,-,-,TGTGCCACCTTCGGGGTAGCAGGGTTGGTAAACACCATATATTTT,CATFGVAGLVNTIYF
TRBJ2-6,TRBV27,-,-,TGTGCCAGCAGTTCACACTCTGGGGCCAACGTCCTGACTTTC,CASSSHSGANVLTF
TRBJ1-2,TRBV3-1/TRBV3-2,TRBD1,-,TGTGCCAGCAGCGACCGTTGGACAGGGAATGGCTACACCTTC,CASSDRWTGNGYTF
TRBJ1-2,TRBV5-4,-,-,TGTGCCAGCAGCTTAAGGACAGAGGGCATCTATGGCTACACCTTC,CASSLRTEGIYGYTF
TRBJ1-2,TRBV6-5,TRBD1,few,TGTGCCAGCAGTTACTCGATAGGGGGCCATGGCTACACCTTC,CASSYSIGGHGYTF
TRBJ2-7,TRBV2,-,-,TGTGCCAGCGCTCTTACAGGCCTCGAGCAGTACTTC,CASALTGLEQYF
TRBJ2-7,TRBV6-5,TRBD1,-,TGTGCCAGCAGACCTGGGACAGGCGAGTCCTACGAGCAGTACTTC,CASRPGTGESYEQYF
TRBJ1-5,TRBV4-2,-,-,TGTGCCAGCAGCCAAGGAGGGGGAAATGGTAATCAGCCCCAGCATTTT,CASSQGGGNGNQPQHF
TRBJ1-1,TRBV9,TRBD1,-,TGTGCCAGCAGCGTAGCTGTCGGACAGGGGAGGATGAACACTGAAGCTTTCTTT,CASSVAVGQGRMNTEAFF
TRBJ1-5,TRBV28,-,-,TGTGCCAGCAGCCCGGGTACAGGTGCTCAGCCCCAGCATTTT,CASSPGTGAQPQHF
TRBJ1-1,TRBV6-1,-,-,TGTGCCAGCAGTGAAGGAGGTCCGTCCACTGAAGCTTTCTTT,CASSEGGPSTEAFF
TRBJ2-5,TRBV10-3,-,-,TGTGCCATCAGTGAGCTTGGCGTAGAGACCCAGTACTTC,CAISELGVETQYF
TRBJ1-1,TRBV7-6,TRBD1,-,TGTGCCAGCAGCCCGGTTAGACAGGGGATGAACACTGAAGCTTTCTTT,CASSPVRQGMNTEAFF
TRBJ2-7,TRBV19,-,-,TGTGCCAGTAGTCCTACTTCGGGGGTTGGCGAGCAGTACTTC,CASSPTSGVGEQYF
TRBJ1-1,TRBV19,-,-,TGTGCCAGTAGTATTCAGTTAAACACTGAAGCTTTCTTT,CASSIQLNTEAFF
TRBJ2-2,TRBV9,-,-,TGTGCCAGCGGGGGACCGAAGTTCGTGACCGGGGAGCTGTTTTTT,CASGGPKFVTGELFF
TRBJ2-7,TRBV2,TRBD1,-,TGTGCCAGCAGTCTGGTAACAGGACAGGGCTCCTACGAGCAGTACTTC,CASSLVTGQGSYEQYF
TRBJ2-3,TRBV19,TRBD2,-,TGTGCCAGTAGTATCAGCGGGGGGTTAGATACGCAGTATTTT,CASSISGGLDTQYF
TRBJ2-7,TRBV11-3,TRBD1,once,TGTGCCAGCAGCTCGGGACAGGGGGCCGACGAGCAGTACTTC,CASSSGQGADEQYF
TRBJ2-3,TRBV7-9,-,once,TGTGCCAGCAGCTTAGCAGATACGCAGTATTTT,CASSLADTQYF
TRBJ2-1,TRBV15,TRBD2,few,TGTGCCACCAGCAGAGCGGGGGGAATATACGGGGCTAATGAGCAGTTCTTC,CATSRAGGIYGANEQFF